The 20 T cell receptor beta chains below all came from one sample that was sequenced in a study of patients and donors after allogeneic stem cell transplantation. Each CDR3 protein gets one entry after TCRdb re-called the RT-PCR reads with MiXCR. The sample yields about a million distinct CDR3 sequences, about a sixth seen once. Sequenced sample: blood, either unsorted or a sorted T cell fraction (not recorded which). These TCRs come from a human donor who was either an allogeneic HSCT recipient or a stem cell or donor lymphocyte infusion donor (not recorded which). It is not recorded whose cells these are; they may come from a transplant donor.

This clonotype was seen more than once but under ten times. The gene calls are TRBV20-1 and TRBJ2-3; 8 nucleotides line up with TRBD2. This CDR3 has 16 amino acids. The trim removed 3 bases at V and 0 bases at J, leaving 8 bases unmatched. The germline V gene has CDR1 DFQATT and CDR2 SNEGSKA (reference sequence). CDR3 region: CSASRRGATSTDTQYF. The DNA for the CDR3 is TGCAGTGCTAGTAGGCGGGGGGCAACTAGCACAGATACGCAGTATTTT.

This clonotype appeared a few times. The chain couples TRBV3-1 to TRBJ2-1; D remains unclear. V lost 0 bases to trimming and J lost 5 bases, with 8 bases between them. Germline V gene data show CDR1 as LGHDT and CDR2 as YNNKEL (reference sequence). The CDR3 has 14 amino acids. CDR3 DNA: TGTGCCAGCAGCCAAGATCCCCGTCACAATGAGCAGTTCTTC. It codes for CASSQDPRHNEQFF.

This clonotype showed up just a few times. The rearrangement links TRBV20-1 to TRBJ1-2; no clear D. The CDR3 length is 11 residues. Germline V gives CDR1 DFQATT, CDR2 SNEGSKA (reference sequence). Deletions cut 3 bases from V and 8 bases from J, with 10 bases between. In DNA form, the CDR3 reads TGCAGTGCTAGCGGTGGGAAGGGCTACACCTTC. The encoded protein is CSASGGKGYTF.

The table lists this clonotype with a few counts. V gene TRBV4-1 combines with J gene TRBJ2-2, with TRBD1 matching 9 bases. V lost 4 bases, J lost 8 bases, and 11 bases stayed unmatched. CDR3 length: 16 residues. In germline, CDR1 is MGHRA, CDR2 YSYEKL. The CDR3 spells CASSPVPQGATGELFF. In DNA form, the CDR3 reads TGCGCCAGCAGCCCCGTACCACAGGGGGCAACGGGGGAGCTGTTTTTT.

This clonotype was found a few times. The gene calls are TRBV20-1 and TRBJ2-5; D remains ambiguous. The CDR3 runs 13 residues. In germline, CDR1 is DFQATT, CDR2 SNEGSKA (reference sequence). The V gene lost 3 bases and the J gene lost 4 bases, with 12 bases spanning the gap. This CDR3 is CSARADIRETQYF. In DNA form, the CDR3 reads TGCAGTGCTAGGGCCGACATTCGAGAGACCCAGTACTTC.

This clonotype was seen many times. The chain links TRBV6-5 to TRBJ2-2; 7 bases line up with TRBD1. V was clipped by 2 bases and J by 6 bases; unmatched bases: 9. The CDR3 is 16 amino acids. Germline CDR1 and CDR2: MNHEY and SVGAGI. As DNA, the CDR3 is TGTGCCAGCAGTTACATCGACAGGGCGACGGCCGGGGAGCTGTTTTTT. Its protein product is CASSYIDRATAGELFF.

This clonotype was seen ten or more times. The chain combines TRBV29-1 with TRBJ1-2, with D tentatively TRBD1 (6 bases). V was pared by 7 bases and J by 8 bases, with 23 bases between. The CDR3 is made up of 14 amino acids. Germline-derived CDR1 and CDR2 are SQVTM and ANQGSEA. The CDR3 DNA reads TGCAGCGGGGCCGGTGGTTTGGGGGCTCAAGGCTACACCTTC. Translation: CSGAGGLGAQGYTF. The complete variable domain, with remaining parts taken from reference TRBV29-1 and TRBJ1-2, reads SAVISQKPSRDICQRGTSLTIQCQVDSQVTMMFWYRQQPGQSLTLIATANQGSEATYESGFVIDKFPISRPNLTFSTLTVSNMSPEDSSIYLCSGAGGLGAQGYTFGSGTRLTVV.

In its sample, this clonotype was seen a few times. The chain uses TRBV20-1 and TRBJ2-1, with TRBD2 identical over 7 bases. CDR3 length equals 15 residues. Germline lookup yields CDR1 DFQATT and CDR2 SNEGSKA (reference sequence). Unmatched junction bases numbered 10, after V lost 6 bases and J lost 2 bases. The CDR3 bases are TGCAGTGCAAAATTAGCGGGTAACCCCTACAATGAGCAGTTCTTC. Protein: CSAKLAGNPYNEQFF.

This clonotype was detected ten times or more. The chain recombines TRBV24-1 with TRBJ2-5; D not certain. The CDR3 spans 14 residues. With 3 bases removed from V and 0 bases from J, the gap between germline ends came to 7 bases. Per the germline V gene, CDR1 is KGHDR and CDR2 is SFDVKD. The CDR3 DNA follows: TGTGCCACCAGTGATCACCGGGACCAAGAGACCCAGTACTTC. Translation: CATSDHRDQETQYF.

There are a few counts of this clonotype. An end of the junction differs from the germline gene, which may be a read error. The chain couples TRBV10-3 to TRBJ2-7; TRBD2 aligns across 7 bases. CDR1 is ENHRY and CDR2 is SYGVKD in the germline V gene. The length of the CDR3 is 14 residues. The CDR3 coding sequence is TGTGCCATCGGTGAGCGGGGCGCCTCTGACGAGCAGTACTTC. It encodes CAIGERGASDEQYF.

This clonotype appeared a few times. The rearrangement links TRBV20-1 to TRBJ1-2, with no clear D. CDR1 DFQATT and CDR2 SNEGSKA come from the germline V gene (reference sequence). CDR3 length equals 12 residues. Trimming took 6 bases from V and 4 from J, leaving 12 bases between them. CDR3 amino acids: CSAPYGGYGYTF. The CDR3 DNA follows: TGCAGTGCCCCCTATGGCGGCTATGGCTACACCTTC.

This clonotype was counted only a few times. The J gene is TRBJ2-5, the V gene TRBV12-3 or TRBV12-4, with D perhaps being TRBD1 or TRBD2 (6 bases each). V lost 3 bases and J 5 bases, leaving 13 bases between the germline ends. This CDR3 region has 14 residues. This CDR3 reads CASSLVGGWETQYF. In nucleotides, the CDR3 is TGTGCCAGCAGTTTGGTGGGGGGCTGGGAGACCCAGTACTTC.

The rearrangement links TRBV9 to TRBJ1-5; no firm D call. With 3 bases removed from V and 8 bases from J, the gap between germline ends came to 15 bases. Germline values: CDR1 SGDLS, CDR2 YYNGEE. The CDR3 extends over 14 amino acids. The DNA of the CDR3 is TGTGCCAGCAGCGCCCGAGTGGGCTTGGAGCCCCAGCATTTT. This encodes CASSARVGLEPQHF.

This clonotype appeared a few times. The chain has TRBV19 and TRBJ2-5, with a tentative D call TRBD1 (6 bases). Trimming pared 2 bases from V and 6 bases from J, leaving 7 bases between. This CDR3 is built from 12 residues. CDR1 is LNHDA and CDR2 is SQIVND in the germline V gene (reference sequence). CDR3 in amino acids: CASSITGKTQYF. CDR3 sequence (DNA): TGTGCCAGTAGTATAACAGGGAAGACCCAGTACTTC.

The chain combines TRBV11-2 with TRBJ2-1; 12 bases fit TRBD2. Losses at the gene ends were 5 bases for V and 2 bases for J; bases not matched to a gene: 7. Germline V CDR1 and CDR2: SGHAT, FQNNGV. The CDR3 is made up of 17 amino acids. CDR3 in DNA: TGTGCCAGCAGCGTGGCTAGCGGGGGGGGGACCTACAATGAGCAGTTCTTC. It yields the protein CASSVASGGGTYNEQFF.

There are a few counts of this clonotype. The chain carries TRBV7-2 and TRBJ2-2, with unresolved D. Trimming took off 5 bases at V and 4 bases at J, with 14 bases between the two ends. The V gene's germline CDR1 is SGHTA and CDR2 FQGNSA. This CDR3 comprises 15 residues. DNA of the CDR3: TGTGCCAGCAGCAACACCAGGACGTTCACCGGGGAGCTGTTTTTT. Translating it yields CASSNTRTFTGELFF.

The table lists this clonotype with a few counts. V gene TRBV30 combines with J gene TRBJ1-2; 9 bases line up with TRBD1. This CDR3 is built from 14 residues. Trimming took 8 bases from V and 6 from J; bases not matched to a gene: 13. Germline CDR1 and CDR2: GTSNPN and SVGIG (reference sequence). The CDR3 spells CAGHPGQGFDGYTF. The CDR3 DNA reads TGTGCCGGCCATCCGGGACAGGGTTTCGATGGCTACACCTTC.

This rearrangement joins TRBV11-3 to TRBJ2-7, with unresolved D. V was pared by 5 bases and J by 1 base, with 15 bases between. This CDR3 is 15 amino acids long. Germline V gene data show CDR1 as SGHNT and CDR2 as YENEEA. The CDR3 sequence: CASSPADKLSYEQYF. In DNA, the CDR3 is TGTGCCAGCAGCCCAGCCGACAAATTGTCCTACGAGCAGTACTTC.

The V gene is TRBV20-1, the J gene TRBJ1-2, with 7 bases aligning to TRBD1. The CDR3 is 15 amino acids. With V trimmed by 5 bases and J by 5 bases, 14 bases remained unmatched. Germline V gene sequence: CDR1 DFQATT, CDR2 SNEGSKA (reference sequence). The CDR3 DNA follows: TGCAGTGCTCCACATCGGGGACAGAGAAAATATGGCTACACCTTC. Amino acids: CSAPHRGQRKYGYTF.

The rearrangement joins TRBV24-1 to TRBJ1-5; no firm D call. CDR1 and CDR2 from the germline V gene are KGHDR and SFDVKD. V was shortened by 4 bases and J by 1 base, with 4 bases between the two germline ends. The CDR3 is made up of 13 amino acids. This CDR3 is CATSETSNQPQHF. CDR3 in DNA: TGTGCCACCAGTGAAACCAGCAATCAGCCCCAGCATTTT.